The following is a TCR beta chain sequence with its context. What it binds is unknown. This entry belongs to a study of blood T cells in healthy people across ages. Findings of the study overall: Investigators viewed diversity estimates from one million T cells as underestimates, the study reported.

Peripheral blood from each donor was collected in a volume of approximately 9.5 milliliters. Sample-barcoded 5' priming and a J-beta primer mix drove a second PCR of about 7 to 12 cycles. Each sample yielded at least 2.5 million CDR3-containing paired-end reads. TCRdb re-derived calls from the 5' RACE reads in MiXCR, one entry per CDR3 protein. The table lists about 930,000 distinct CDR3 sequences, around 29% of them singletons. Germline-derived CDR1 and CDR2 are GTSNPN and SVGIG (reference sequence). The CDR3 runs to 15 residues. Trimming cost V 5 bases and J 2 bases; bases outside gene matches: 11. This same sample was also part of a study on T cells of mothers and their children. In that study: Thymic selection molds TCR recombination output in much the same way for related pairs as for unrelated pairs.

This clonotype originated in a woman aged 40 to 50 in good health. Sequenced material: blood. V usage is TRBV30 and J usage is TRBJ2-5, with 7 nucleotides matching TRBD2. CDR3 loop: CAWVGRGRLQETQYF. As DNA, the CDR3 is TGTGCCTGGGTAGGGAGGGGCCGATTACAAGAGACCCAGTACTTC.